One sample yielded the 24 T cell receptor beta chains listed below, sequenced in a study of T-cell memory formation after mild COVID-19. Using its own MiXCR run on the 5' RACE reads, TCRdb lists one record per CDR3 protein. This table has a few hundred thousand distinct CDR3 sequences, about a fifth appearing once. Sequenced material: PBMCs or a T cell subset sorted from them (not recorded which). The receptors were sampled from an adult woman who had mild COVID-19 (a few samples of this study predate the infection). Cell type and time point are not known.

This rearrangement joins TRBV20-1 to TRBJ2-7, with 14 bases lining up with TRBD2. This CDR3 has 15 amino acids. The germline CDR1 and CDR2 sequences are DFQATT and SNEGSKA (reference sequence). V trimming: 0 bases; J trimming: 9 bases; junction bases outside the gene matches: 7. Here the CDR3 reads CSARDPPGLAGVQYF. The CDR3 DNA reads as TGCAGTGCTAGAGACCCCCCGGGACTAGCGGGGGTGCAGTACTTC.

This rearrangement joins TRBV4-2 to TRBJ2-2; 7 bases align to TRBD2. Trimming took 3 bases from V and 3 from J; bases not matched to a gene: 7. Germline CDR1 is LGHNA and CDR2 is YNFKEQ. The CDR3 spans 16 residues. CDR3 region: CASSQEAGLDTGELFF. CDR3 nucleotides: TGTGCCAGCAGCCAGGAAGCGGGACTCGACACCGGGGAGCTGTTTTTT.

This clonotype has just a few counts. V is TRBV20-1 and J is TRBJ1-1; 7 bases are a match to TRBD1. Germline loops: CDR1 DFQATT, CDR2 SNEGSKA (reference sequence). J lost 1 base, V lost 5 bases, and 10 bases had no gene match. This CDR3 has 15 residues. DNA of the CDR3: TGCAGTGCTTTAGAAGGGGGCACTGGGAACACTGAAGCTTTCTTT. This translates into CSALEGGTGNTEAFF.

This chain connects TRBV19 to TRBJ1-5; D is undetermined. The CDR3 has 13 residues. V was shortened by 1 base and J by 5 bases, with 6 bases between the two germline ends. Looked up from germline, CDR1 is LNHDA and CDR2 is SQIVND (reference sequence). CDR3 DNA: TGTGCCAGTAGTATAGCGAGGGATCAGCCCCAGCATTTT. Protein: CASSIARDQPQHF.

CDR3 sequence reads: CASSPTGLGFSDTQYF. DNA for the CDR3: TGCGCCAGCAGCCCGACAGGGTTGGGGTTTTCAGATACGCAGTATTTT. The rearrangement joins TRBV4-1 to TRBJ2-3, with TRBD1 identical over 7 bases. The length of the CDR3 is 16 residues. V lost 4 bases, J lost 4 bases, and 11 bases stayed unmatched. In germline, CDR1 is MGHRA, CDR2 YSYEKL.

The chain employs TRBV6-5 and TRBJ2-1, with 9 bases aligning to TRBD2. The CDR3 is 22 amino acids. Germline V gene data show CDR1 as MNHEY and CDR2 as SVGAGI. The V and J ends lost 0 bases and 5 bases, in that order; junction bases with no gene match: 23. CDR3 in amino acids: CASSYSSLAGGQGSILDNEQFF. CDR3 coding DNA: TGTGCCAGCAGTTACTCGTCGTTGGCGGGGGGGCAGGGGTCCATCCTAGACAATGAGCAGTTCTTC.

This clonotype was seen a handful of times. The chain carries TRBV6-5 and TRBJ1-1; 7 nucleotides align to TRBD1. With 8 bases clipped from V and 4 bases from J, the junction kept 4 bases outside the gene matches. This CDR3 region has 12 residues. The germline V gene has CDR1 MNHEY and CDR2 SVGAGI. CDR3 nucleotides: TGTGCCAGCGGTGACAGGGCCACTGAAGCTTTCTTT. Encoded protein: CASGDRATEAFF.

This clonotype has more than one count but fewer than ten. This sequence joins TRBV18 and TRBJ1-1; tentatively, D is TRBD1 (5 bases). Germline loops: CDR1 KGHSH, CDR2 LQKENI. The CDR3 loop spans 16 amino acids. The V gene lost 3 bases and the J gene lost 0 bases, with 14 bases spanning the gap. The CDR3 here is CASSPVRQPLNTEAFF. CDR3 bases: TGTGCCAGCTCACCCGTTCGACAGCCCTTGAACACTGAAGCTTTCTTT.

The rearrangement joins TRBV3-1 to TRBJ2-7, with D perhaps TRBD2 (6 bases). This CDR3 comprises 16 residues. Between the trimmed V and J ends, which lost 0 bases and 1 base, there was a span of 13 bases. Germline values: CDR1 LGHDT, CDR2 YNNKEL (reference sequence). CDR3 coding DNA: TGTGCCAGCAGCCAAGATGGGGACTCGTTGTCCTACGAGCAGTACTTC. Translated, it gives CASSQDGDSLSYEQYF.

V is TRBV18 and J is TRBJ2-7, with TRBD1 matching over 7 bases. CDR1 is KGHSH, CDR2 LQKENI, per germline. This CDR3 spans 13 amino acids. V dropped 2 bases and J dropped 7; count of bases not matched to a gene: 5. The CDR3: CASSPRDSGEQYF. In DNA, the CDR3 is TGTGCCAGCTCACCAAGGGACAGTGGGGAGCAGTACTTC.

This chain links TRBV29-1 with TRBJ2-7, with D perhaps TRBD1 or TRBD2 (5 bases each). The CDR3 contains 11 residues. V was trimmed by 6 bases and J by 5 bases, leaving 11 bases between them. Looked up from germline, CDR1 is SQVTM and CDR2 is ANQGSEA. In DNA form, the CDR3 reads TGCAGCGTAGGGGACGGAGACGAGCAGTACTTC. Translated, it gives CSVGDGDEQYF.

The chain recombines TRBV6-2 or TRBV6-3 with TRBJ2-1; D assignment may be TRBD1 or TRBD2 (5 bases each). With 5 bases removed from V and 4 bases from J, the gap between germline ends came to 9 bases. The CDR3 totals 13 residues. CDR1 and CDR2 from the germline V gene are MNHEY and SVGEGT. The CDR3 DNA follows: TGTGCCAGCAGTGGGGGAGTGTACAATGAGCAGTTCTTC. Amino acid sequence: CASSGGVYNEQFF.

The CDR3 here is CASSLATGSNQPQHF. CDR3 nucleotide sequence: TGTGCCAGCAGCTTAGCTACAGGTAGCAATCAGCCCCAGCATTTT. The rearrangement joins TRBV7-9 to TRBJ1-5, with D perhaps TRBD1 (5 bases). Germline V CDR1 and CDR2: SEHNR, FQNEAQ (reference sequence). V was trimmed by 0 bases and J by 0 bases, leaving 6 bases between them. This CDR3 has 15 amino acids.

This clonotype was counted between two and nine times. This chain links TRBV12-3 or TRBV12-4 with TRBJ2-5; 7 positions match TRBD2. Trimming at V came to 5 bases and at J to 5 bases, leaving 11 bases not matched to a gene. CDR3 length equals 15 residues. In DNA, the CDR3 is TGTGCCAGCAGTCCGCGGGGGAATAACGGCGAGACCCAGTACTTC. Translation: CASSPRGNNGETQYF.

This clonotype was detected a few times. This sequence joins TRBV4-1 and TRBJ2-5, with a tentative D call TRBD2 (6 bases). Trimming cost V 2 bases and J 2 bases, with 12 bases left between them. CDR1 and CDR2 from the germline V gene are MGHRA and YSYEKL. The length of the CDR3 is 15 residues. The CDR3 loop is CASSQTGLNQETQYF. CDR3 sequence (DNA): TGCGCCAGCAGCCAAACCGGACTAAATCAAGAGACCCAGTACTTC.

This clonotype has more than one count but fewer than ten. The rearrangement joins TRBV18 to TRBJ2-7; 9 nucleotides line up with TRBD1. Trimming cost V 4 bases and J 6 bases; bases outside gene matches: 13. CDR1 and CDR2 (germline): KGHSH, LQKENI. The CDR3 sequence is 16 residues long. The CDR3 region is CASSRVLPGQGSEQYF. CDR3 in DNA: TGTGCCAGCTCACGAGTCTTACCGGGACAGGGTAGCGAGCAGTACTTC.

This clonotype was counted only a few times. The chain carries TRBV29-1 and TRBJ1-4; tentative D call: TRBD1 (5 bases). The CDR3 extends over 16 amino acids. V lost 2 bases, J lost 1 base, and 14 bases lay in between. Per germline, CDR1 SQVTM and CDR2 ANQGSEA. CDR3 nucleotides: TGCAGCGTTGAACCCCAGGGAGGAGGAACTAATGAAAAACTGTTTTTT. Amino acids: CSVEPQGGGTNEKLFF.

The chain is built from TRBV20-1 and TRBJ2-1; weak D call: TRBD1 (6 bases). Trimming removed 1 base at V and 3 bases at J, with 19 bases between. Germline V lookup: CDR1 DFQATT, CDR2 SNEGSKA (reference sequence). CDR3 length: 17 residues. In DNA form, the CDR3 reads TGCAGTGCTAGAGTGTTGGGCAGGGGAGCACTCTACAATGAGCAGTTCTTC. Translation: CSARVLGRGALYNEQFF.

This clonotype was observed a handful of times. The rearrangement uses TRBV6-2 or TRBV6-3 and TRBJ2-2; 9 bases match TRBD2. This CDR3 spans 15 amino acids. Germline loops: CDR1 MNHEY, CDR2 SVGEGT. The V segment lost 5 bases and the J segment 5 bases; nucleotides outside the gene matches: 6. The CDR3, as DNA: TGTGCCAGCAGTACCTCTAGCGGGGTTACCGGGGAGCTGTTTTTT. Amino acid sequence: CASSTSSGVTGELFF.

The V and J genes are TRBV5-6 and TRBJ2-4; TRBD1 aligns across 9 bases. CDR1 is SGHDT, CDR2 YYEEEE, per germline. The CDR3 totals 15 residues. V lost 7 bases and J lost 9; bases outside the gene matches: 14. The CDR3 nucleotides are TGTGCCAGCGGCCTAAACAGGGGGCTAAACAGCATTCAGTACTTC. Its protein is CASGLNRGLNSIQYF.

The V and J genes are TRBV4-1 and TRBJ1-1; maybe TRBD1 (5 bases). From germline, CDR1 is MGHRA and CDR2 YSYEKL. CDR3 length: 16 amino acids. V dropped 4 bases and J dropped 5 bases, with 20 bases sitting between them. CDR3 residues: CASSPQEPRGPTEAFF. The CDR3 region has the DNA TGCGCCAGCAGCCCTCAAGAACCCCGGGGCCCAACTGAAGCTTTCTTT.

The chain couples TRBV5-1 to TRBJ1-2; D gene unclear. Trimming removed 1 base from V and 2 bases from J, with 9 bases in between. The CDR3 has 14 residues. CDR1 and CDR2 (germline): SGHRS, YFSETQ. CDR3 amino acids: CASSLSYSNYGYTF. CDR3 DNA sequence: TGCGCCAGCAGCTTGTCGTACTCAAACTATGGCTACACCTTC.

The chain has TRBV20-1 and TRBJ1-1, with no clear D. Germline loops: CDR1 DFQATT, CDR2 SNEGSKA (reference sequence). This CDR3 comprises 12 residues. V dropped 1 base and J dropped 6 bases, with 9 bases sitting between them. Here the CDR3 reads CSARAVRPEAFF. DNA for the CDR3: TGCAGTGCTAGAGCTGTTCGCCCTGAAGCTTTCTTT.

The rearrangement joins TRBV7-6 to TRBJ2-3; no clear D gene. This CDR3 is built from 15 residues. The V end lost 1 base, the J end lost 2 bases, and 10 bases lay between the germline ends. Germline CDR1 and CDR2: SGHVS and FNYEAQ. CDR3 residues: CASSLEIVNTDTQYF. As DNA, the CDR3 is TGTGCCAGCAGCTTAGAAATAGTTAACACAGATACGCAGTATTTT.